This TCR beta chain originates from a study of cytomegalovirus exposure and HLA in healthy donors. Comments on this clone: Its matching antigen is unknown.

Notes on the study in general: Associated with cytomegalovirus, according to the listing, were some 180 TCR beta chains.

Only in-frame clones appear in the TCRdb table, and some are missing; sequencing was by immunoSEQ multiplex PCR. The sample yields roughly 220,000 clones, around 80% seen once. The trim removed 1 base at V and 3 bases at J, leaving 8 bases unmatched. The CDR3 has 17 residues. The germline CDR1 and CDR2 sequences are SGHVS and FNYEAQ. The chain combines TRBV7-6 with TRBJ1-5; 8 bases map to TRBD1. The source of this sequence is a woman aged 25 to 39 in good health and CMV-seropositive. The material sequenced was PBMCs. In nucleotides, the CDR3 is TGTGCCAGCAGCTTAGGGGCAGGGGGCCCGAACAATCAGCCCCAGCATTTT. The encoded protein is CASSLGAGGPNNQPQHF.